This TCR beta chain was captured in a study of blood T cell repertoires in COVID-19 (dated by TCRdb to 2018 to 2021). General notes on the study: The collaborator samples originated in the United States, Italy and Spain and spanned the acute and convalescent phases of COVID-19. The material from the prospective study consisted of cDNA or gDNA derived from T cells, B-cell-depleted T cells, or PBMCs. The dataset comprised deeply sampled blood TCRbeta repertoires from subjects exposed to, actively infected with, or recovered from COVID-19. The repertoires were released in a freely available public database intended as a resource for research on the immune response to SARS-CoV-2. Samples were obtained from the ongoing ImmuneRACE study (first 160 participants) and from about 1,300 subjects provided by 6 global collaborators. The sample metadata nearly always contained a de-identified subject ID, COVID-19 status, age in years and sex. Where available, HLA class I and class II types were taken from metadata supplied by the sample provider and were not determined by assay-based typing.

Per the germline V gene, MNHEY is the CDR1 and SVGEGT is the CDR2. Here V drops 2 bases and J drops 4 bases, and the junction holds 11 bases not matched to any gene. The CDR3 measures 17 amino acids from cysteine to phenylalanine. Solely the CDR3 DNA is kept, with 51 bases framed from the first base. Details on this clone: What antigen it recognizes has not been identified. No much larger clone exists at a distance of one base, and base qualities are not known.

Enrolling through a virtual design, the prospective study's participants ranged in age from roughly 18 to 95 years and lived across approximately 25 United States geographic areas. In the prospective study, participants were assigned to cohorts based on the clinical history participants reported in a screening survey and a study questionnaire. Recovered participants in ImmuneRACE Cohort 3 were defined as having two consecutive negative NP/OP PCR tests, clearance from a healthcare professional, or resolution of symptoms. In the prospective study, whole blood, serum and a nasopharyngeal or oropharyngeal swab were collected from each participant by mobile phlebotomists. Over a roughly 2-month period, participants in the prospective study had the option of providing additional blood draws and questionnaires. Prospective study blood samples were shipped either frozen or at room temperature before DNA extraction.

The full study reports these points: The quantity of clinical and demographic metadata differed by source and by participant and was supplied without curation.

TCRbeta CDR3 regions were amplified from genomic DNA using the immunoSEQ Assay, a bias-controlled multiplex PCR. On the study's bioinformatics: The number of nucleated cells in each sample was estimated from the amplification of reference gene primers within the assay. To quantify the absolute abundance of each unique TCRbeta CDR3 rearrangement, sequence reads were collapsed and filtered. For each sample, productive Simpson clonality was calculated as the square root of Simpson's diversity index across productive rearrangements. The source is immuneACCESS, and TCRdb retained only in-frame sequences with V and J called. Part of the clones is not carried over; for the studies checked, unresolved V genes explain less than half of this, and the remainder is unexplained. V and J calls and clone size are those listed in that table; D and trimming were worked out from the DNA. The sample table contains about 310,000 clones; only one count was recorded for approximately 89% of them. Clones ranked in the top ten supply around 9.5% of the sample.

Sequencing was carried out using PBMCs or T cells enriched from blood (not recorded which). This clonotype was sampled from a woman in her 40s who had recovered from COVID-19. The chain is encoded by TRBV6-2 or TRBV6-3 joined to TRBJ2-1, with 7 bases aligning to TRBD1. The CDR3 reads CASSYPPRGQIYNEQFF. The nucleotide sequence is TGTGCCAGCAGTTACCCCCCTAGGGGACAGATATACAATGAGCAGTTCTTC.